These 31 T cell receptor beta chains originate from one sample sequenced in a study of Graves' ophthalmopathy and Graves' hyperthyroidism. For repertoire sequencing, the TCR beta CDR3 regions were amplified from RNA transcripts. In the first round, RT-PCR was carried out with HTBI primers, and a multiplex PCR formed the second round. TCRdb called the multiplex PCR reads again in MiXCR, with one record for every CDR3 protein. The sample contains over 650,000 distinct CDR3 sequences, about 41% of which appear only once. Sequenced: peripheral blood. The origin of the receptors is an adult man with Graves' ophthalmopathy.

This clonotype was observed at least ten times. V usage is TRBV10-3 and J usage is TRBJ2-2, with D unresolved. The CDR3 length is 11 residues. The germline V and J ends were trimmed by 6 bases and 4 bases, with 3 bases remaining between them. Germline-derived CDR1 and CDR2 are ENHRY and SYGVKD. CDR3 bases: TGTGCCATCAGGGGCACCGGGGAGCTGTTTTTT. Translated, it gives CAIRGTGELFF.

This clonotype has just a few counts. An end of the junction does not agree with germline; a read error may underlie this. The rearrangement links TRBV7-2 to TRBJ2-2, with TRBD1 identical over 7 bases. The CDR3 spans 16 residues. Germline V gives CDR1 SGHTA, CDR2 FQGNSA. This CDR3 reads CASSQAGTARTGELFF. CDR3 DNA sequence: TGCGCCAGCAGCCAGGCCGGGACAGCGCGCACCGGGGAGCTGTTTTTT. Full variable domain (outside the CDR3, taken from reference TRBV7-2 and TRBJ2-2): GAGVSQSPSNKVTEKGKDVELRCDPISGHTALYWYRQSLGQGLEFLIYFQGNSAPDKSGLPSDRFSAERTGGSVSTLTIQRTQQEDSAVYLCASSQAGTARTGELFFGEGSRLTVL.

V is TRBV20-1 and J is TRBJ2-3, with TRBD2 identical over 7 bases. The CDR3 length is 14 residues. J lost 2 bases, V lost 5 bases, and 7 bases had no gene match. From germline, CDR1 is DFQATT and CDR2 SNEGSKA (reference sequence). The CDR3 region has the DNA TGCAGTGCTCCCCCGGGACTAAACACAGATACGCAGTATTTT. This sequence encodes CSAPPGLNTDTQYF.

The table lists this clonotype with a few counts. The chain links TRBV5-1 to TRBJ2-2; 7 positions agree with TRBD1. The junction had 11 bases not matched to a gene; V was cut back by 4 bases and J by 5 bases. Germline-derived CDR1 and CDR2 are SGHRS and YFSETQ. The CDR3 is made up of 16 amino acids. DNA of the CDR3: TGCGCCAGCAGCGGCGCATGGGGACAGAGGACCGGGGAGCTGTTTTTT. It specifies CASSGAWGQRTGELFF.

The chain has TRBV12-3 or TRBV12-4 and TRBJ1-2, with D perhaps TRBD1 (5 bases). Deletions cut 4 bases from V and 4 bases from J, with 19 bases between. The CDR3 is made up of 16 amino acids. DNA for the CDR3: TGTGCCAGCAGTTACGCGGCAGGGCCCACCCCCTATGGCTACACCTTC. Residues: CASSYAAGPTPYGYTF.

The J gene is TRBJ1-6, the V gene TRBV7-6; no clear D gene. The V gene's germline CDR1 is SGHVS and CDR2 FNYEAQ. Trimming removed 3 bases at V and 13 bases at J, with 13 bases between. The CDR3 totals 13 residues. CDR3 DNA sequence: TGTGCCAGCAGCTTGGGGATGGGTCAGCCCCTCCACTTT. Protein: CASSLGMGQPLHF.

The sample holds a few counts of this clonotype. The rearrangement links TRBV11-3 to TRBJ1-1; a possible D gene is TRBD1 (5 bases). From germline, CDR1 is SGHNT and CDR2 YENEEA. The CDR3 loop spans 14 amino acids. V was clipped by 0 bases and J by 7 bases, with 12 bases between them. CDR3 nucleotides: TGTGCCAGCAGCTTAGAGTCCGGGGCGAGTGAAGCTTTCTTT. Translation: CASSLESGASEAFF. The full variable domain, completed using reference TRBV11-3 and TRBJ1-1, is EAGVVQSPRYKIIEKKQPVAFWCNPISGHNTLYWYLQNLGQGPELLIRYENEEAVDDSQLPKDRFSAERLKGVDSTLKIQPAELGDSAVYLCASSLESGASEAFFGQGTRLTVV.

This clonotype showed up many times. V gene TRBV27 combines with J gene TRBJ1-5; D not resolved. Germline lookup yields CDR1 MNHEY and CDR2 SMNVEV (reference sequence). Trimming took off 8 bases at V and 5 bases at J, with 10 bases between the two ends. The CDR3 is 12 residues long. DNA for the CDR3: TGTGCCAGCCGTCGTATGGATCAGCCCCAGCATTTT. Protein sequence: CASRRMDQPQHF.

This clonotype turned up a few times. The chain carries TRBV9 and TRBJ1-2; D uncertain. CDR1 SGDLS and CDR2 YYNGEE come from the germline V gene. The CDR3 has 15 amino acids. V lost 0 bases and J lost 0, with 9 bases in between. The CDR3 nucleotides read TGTGCCAGCAGCGTAGATGGCAGAGCTAACTATGGCTACACCTTC. Amino acids: CASSVDGRANYGYTF.

This clonotype has ten or more counts. The chain couples TRBV5-1 to TRBJ2-7, with 8 nucleotides matching TRBD2. Trimming removed 0 bases from V and 3 bases from J; junction bases left unmatched: 5. This CDR3 region has 15 residues. Germline CDR1 and CDR2: SGHRS and YFSETQ. In DNA, the CDR3 is TGCGCCAGCAGCTTGGTTGCGGGGGGCCTCTACGAGCAGTACTTC. Protein sequence: CASSLVAGGLYEQYF.

In this sample, this clonotype turned up many times. This rearrangement joins TRBV20-1 to TRBJ2-5, with no clear D. CDR1 is DFQATT and CDR2 is SNEGSKA in the germline V gene (reference sequence). The CDR3 has 14 residues. The CDR3 loop is CSAEIRAFQETQYF. CDR3 coding DNA: TGCAGCGCTGAGATCCGGGCTTTCCAAGAGACCCAGTACTTC.

To note about this clonotype: This clone may be a read error of a much larger clone one base away. The chain carries TRBV6-5 and TRBJ1-6; 7 nucleotides match TRBD1. CDR3 length equals 12 residues. Per germline, CDR1 MNHEY and CDR2 SVGAGI. V was clipped by 7 bases and J by 10 bases; unmatched bases: 4. The CDR3 DNA sequence: TGTGCCAGCAACCAACAGGGGTCACCCCTCCACTTT. Its protein product is CASNQQGSPLHF.

This clonotype showed up many times. This chain joins TRBV7-9 and TRBJ1-2; TRBD1 matches at 8 bases. Per germline, CDR1 SEHNR and CDR2 FQNEAQ (reference sequence). The CDR3 consists of 17 residues. After removal of 1 base from V and 3 bases from J, the junction contained 10 bases not matched to a gene. The CDR3 DNA reads as TGTGCCAGCAGCTTAGGGCCCGGACAGGGATCCCACTATGGCTACACCTTC. This gives the protein CASSLGPGQGSHYGYTF. Full variable domain (remainder filled in from reference TRBV7-9 and TRBJ1-2): DTGVSQNPRHKITKRGQNVTFRCDPISEHNRLYWYRQTLGQGPEFLTYFQNEAQLEKSRLLSDRFSAERPKGSFSTLEIQRTEQGDSAMYLCASSLGPGQGSHYGYTFGSGTRLTVV.

CDR3 in amino acids: CASSPPPGAHEQFF. The CDR3 DNA is TGTGCCAGCAGTCCTCCCCCCGGAGCGCATGAGCAGTTCTTC. The chain links TRBV25-1 to TRBJ2-1, with no clear D. The CDR3 spans 14 residues. Germline V gene sequence: CDR1 MGHDK, CDR2 SYGVNS. Trimming cost V 5 bases and J 8 bases, with 16 bases left between them.

For this clonotype: A much larger clone sits a single nucleotide away, making a read error possible. The chain links TRBV9 to TRBJ1-3, with D possibly TRBD1 on 6 matching bases. Germline values: CDR1 SGDLS, CDR2 YYNGEE. CDR3 length equals 14 residues. The CDR3 nucleotides read TGTGCCAGCAGCGCCGACAGGTTGGGAACCACCATATATTTT. This codes for CASSADRLGTTIYF.

DNA for the CDR3: TGTGCCACCAGCAGTGGAAGGGACTCTGGGGCCAACGTCCTGACTTTC. Translated, it gives CATSSGRDSGANVLTF. The chain joins TRBV15 to TRBJ2-6; D uncertain. Trimming cost V 3 bases and J 0 bases, with 9 bases left between them. The CDR3 spans 16 residues. Germline CDR1 reads LNHNV; CDR2 reads YYDKDF (reference sequence).

This clonotype has a count of ten or more. CDR3 amino acids: CASSIDRALGETQYF. CDR3 DNA sequence: TGTGCCAGCAGTATTGACAGGGCCCTAGGGGAGACCCAGTACTTC. The V gene is TRBV25-1, the J gene TRBJ2-5; 7 nucleotides line up with TRBD1. Germline CDR1 reads MGHDK; CDR2 reads SYGVNS. Unmatched junction bases numbered 11, after V lost 5 bases and J lost 5 bases. The CDR3 loop spans 15 amino acids.

Concerning this clonotype: One base away lies a much larger clone, so this may be a sequencing read error. The CDR3 protein is CASSYRSGKGDYGYTF. The CDR3 DNA follows: TGTGCCAGCAGTTACAGAAGTGGGAAGGGAGACTATGGCTACACCTTC. The V gene is TRBV6-5, the J gene TRBJ1-2; D call uncertain. Germline-derived CDR1 and CDR2 are MNHEY and SVGAGI. The CDR3 runs 16 residues. V was clipped by 2 bases and J by 3 bases, with 16 bases between them.

The chain employs TRBV29-1 and TRBJ2-5; 7 bases map to TRBD2. Germline loops: CDR1 SQVTM, CDR2 ANQGSEA. Trimming took 7 bases from V and 5 from J; bases not matched to a gene: 10. CDR3 size: 13 residues. The CDR3 spells CSAVAGDAETQYF. The CDR3 DNA reads TGCAGCGCTGTGGCGGGAGATGCGGAGACCCAGTACTTC.

The genes are TRBV2 and TRBJ2-7; D gene ambiguous. The CDR3 runs to 11 residues. The V end lost 6 bases, the J end lost 5 bases, and 8 bases lay between the germline ends. From germline, CDR1 is SNHLY and CDR2 FYNNEI. For the CDR3, the DNA is TGTGCCAGCAGAGACGGCCACGAGCAGTACTTC. Its translation: CASRDGHEQYF.

This clonotype was found a few times. This chain links TRBV4-1 with TRBJ1-1; D remains ambiguous. The ends were cut back, 6 bases at V and 2 bases at J, with 13 bases in the middle. This CDR3 is 14 amino acids long. The germline CDR1 and CDR2 sequences are MGHRA and YSYEKL. The CDR3 bases are TGCGCCAGCAGTTATAAGAGTGGAAACACTGAAGCTTTCTTT. This encodes CASSYKSGNTEAFF.

The chain employs TRBV10-3 and TRBJ2-7; TRBD2 might be the D (6 bases). CDR1 ENHRY and CDR2 SYGVKD come from the germline V gene. V was clipped by 3 bases and J by 6 bases, with 6 bases between them. The CDR3 spans 11 residues. CDR3 in amino acids: CAISDGGEQYF. DNA of the CDR3: TGTGCCATCAGTGACGGGGGCGAGCAGTACTTC.

The V and J genes are TRBV7-9 and TRBJ2-7; weak D call: TRBD2 (6 bases). Germline V gene lookup returns CDR1 SEHNR and CDR2 FQNEAQ (reference sequence). V was pared by 3 bases and J by 2 bases, with 17 bases between. CDR3 size: 16 residues. CDR3: CASSFSTRGFAYEQYF. The CDR3 bases are TGTGCCAGCAGCTTTAGTACTCGGGGGTTCGCCTACGAGCAGTACTTC.

There are many counts of this clonotype. CDR3 DNA sequence: TGCAGCGTTGCAGGGGACAGAACCTATGGCTACACCTTC. Translating gives CSVAGDRTYGYTF. The chain combines TRBV29-1 with TRBJ1-2, with 7 bases matching TRBD1. The CDR3 runs to 13 residues. V was pared by 4 bases and J by 4 bases, with 6 bases of the junction left unmatched. Germline V gives CDR1 SQVTM, CDR2 ANQGSEA.

This clonotype was found many times. The chain is built from TRBV7-3 and TRBJ2-2; a weak D match, TRBD1 (5 bases). The germline V gene has CDR1 SGHTA and CDR2 FQGTGA. This CDR3 contains 16 residues. Trimming cost V 2 bases and J 4 bases, with 14 bases left between them. The CDR3 sequence: CASSLSAGQSTGELFF. The CDR3 DNA follows: TGTGCCAGCAGCTTATCAGCCGGACAATCCACCGGGGAGCTGTTTTTT.

This clonotype was seen a handful of times. The CDR3 reads CASSARDRGRNTIYF. In DNA, the CDR3 is TGTGCCAGCAGCGCCAGGGACAGGGGGCGAAACACCATATATTTT. The chain uses TRBV12-3 or TRBV12-4 and TRBJ1-3; 12 bases align to TRBD1. Losses at the gene ends were 6 bases for V and 5 bases for J; bases not matched to a gene: 5. CDR3 size: 15 residues.

This chain uses TRBV10-3 with TRBJ2-2; D not certain. Germline CDR1 ENHRY, CDR2 SYGVKD. The V gene lost 2 bases and the J gene lost 4 bases, with 8 bases spanning the gap. This CDR3 spans 14 amino acids. The CDR3 here is CAISEAEPTGELFF. The CDR3, as DNA: TGTGCCATCAGTGAGGCAGAGCCCACCGGGGAGCTGTTTTTT.

This clonotype was detected ten times or more. The chain has TRBV19 and TRBJ2-2; TRBD1 is a possible D gene (6 bases). CDR1 is LNHDA and CDR2 is SQIVND in the germline V gene (reference sequence). Trimming left V 3 bases short and J 6 bases short, with 11 bases between. The CDR3 runs to 14 residues. The chain's CDR3 is CASSMGRGSGELFF. The CDR3 region has the DNA TGTGCCAGTAGTATGGGCAGGGGTTCCGGGGAGCTGTTTTTT.

Concerning this clonotype itself: The CDR3 ends on some other residue instead of the conserved phenylalanine or tryptophan, so this is likely a read error. The DNA is left out, because the CDR3 cannot be placed on it with certainty; the CDR3 is given as TCRdb lists it. The genes are TRBV29-1 and TRBJ1-5. Germline V lookup: CDR1 SQVTM, CDR2 ANQGSEA. The CDR3 length is 8 residues, termini included. This CDR3 is CSVGELWS.

Worth noting for this clonotype: Given a much more abundant clone one base away, this may be a read error. V is TRBV5-1 and J is TRBJ1-1, with 7 bases that match TRBD1. The CDR3 consists of 14 residues. After removal of 7 bases from V and 2 bases from J, the junction contained 8 bases not matched to a gene. Germline V lookup: CDR1 SGHRS, CDR2 YFSETQ. In DNA form, the CDR3 reads TGCGCCAGCGGCATGGGACAGCCCAACACTGAAGCTTTCTTT. It translates to CASGMGQPNTEAFF.

This clonotype occurred many times. Here the CDR3 DNA reads TGCAGCGTGAGGGGAGGTGGGGATGGCTATGGCTACACCTTC. Translation gives CSVRGGGDGYGYTF. The genes are TRBV29-1 and TRBJ1-2; tentative D call: TRBD1 (5 bases). This CDR3 has 14 amino acids. Trimming left V 6 bases short and J 4 bases short, with 18 bases between. In germline, CDR1 is SQVTM, CDR2 ANQGSEA.